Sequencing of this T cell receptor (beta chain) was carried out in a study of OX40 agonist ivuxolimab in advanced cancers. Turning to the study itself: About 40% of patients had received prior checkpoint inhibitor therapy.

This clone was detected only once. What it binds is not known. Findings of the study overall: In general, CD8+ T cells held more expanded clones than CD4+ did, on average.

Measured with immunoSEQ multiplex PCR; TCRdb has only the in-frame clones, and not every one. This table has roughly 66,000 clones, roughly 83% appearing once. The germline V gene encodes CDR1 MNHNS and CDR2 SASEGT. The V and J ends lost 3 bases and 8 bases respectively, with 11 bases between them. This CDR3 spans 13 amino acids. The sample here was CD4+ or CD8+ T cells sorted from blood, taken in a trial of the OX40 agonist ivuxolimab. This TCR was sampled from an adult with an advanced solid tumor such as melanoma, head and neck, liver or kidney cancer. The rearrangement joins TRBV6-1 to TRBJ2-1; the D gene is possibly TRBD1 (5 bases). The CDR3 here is CASSDQGWDEQFF. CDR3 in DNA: TGTGCCAGCAGTGACCAGGGATGGGATGAGCAGTTCTTC.